These T cell receptor beta chains were read from a single sample in a study of T-cell reconstitution after alpha-beta-depleted transplantation in children. TCRdb analysed the PCR reads with MiXCR anew, one entry per CDR3 protein. The sample has more than 550,000 distinct CDR3 sequences; roughly a tenth are singletons. The sample here was PBMCs from the stem cell graft donor, taken from the stem cell graft. The receptors stem from a human donor who donated a stem cell graft to a child with acute myeloid leukemia. CDR3s include the opening cysteine and the closing phenylalanine or tryptophan. The D gene is left open where the match is weak. Clone size is given for some rows only: seen once, a few or many times, or a class if the clone is expanded.

>TRBJ2-7|many|TRBD1|TRBV27
CASSSGQRLSYEQYF
TGTGCCAGCAGTTCGGGACAGCGACTCTCCTACGAGCAGTACTTC
>TRBJ2-5|.|TRBD2|TRBV20-1
CSARPILSGRGETQYF
TGCAGTGCTAGACCCATCCTAAGCGGGAGGGGAGAGACCCAGTACTTC
>TRBJ2-7|.|TRBD2|TRBV6-2/TRBV6-3
CASIQRLAGGPYEQYF
TGTGCCAGCATCCAGAGGCTAGCGGGAGGACCCTACGAGCAGTACTTC
>TRBJ2-6|.|.|TRBV5-1
CASSLVVTAGSGANVLTF
TGCGCCAGCAGCTTGGTTGTGACAGCGGGCTCTGGGGCCAACGTCCTGACTTTC
>TRBJ2-3|few|TRBD2|TRBV29-1
CSVTGTSGSTQYF
TGCAGCGTCACCGGGACTAGCGGGAGTACGCAGTATTTT
>TRBJ1-1|.|.|TRBV6-1
CASRDTRNTEAFF
TGTGCCAGCAGGGACACAAGGAACACTGAAGCTTTCTTT
>TRBJ2-7|.|.|TRBV28
CSRTDLSSYEQYF
TGTTCCCGGACAGATTTGAGCTCCTACGAGCAGTACTTC
>TRBJ2-6|.|.|TRBV12-3/TRBV12-4
CASSVLGGANVLTF
TGTGCCAGCTCCGTGTTAGGTGGGGCCAACGTCCTGACTTTC
>TRBJ2-4|many|.|TRBV20-1
CSARDLGSLAKNIQYF
TGCAGTGCTAGAGATCTCGGCTCACTAGCCAAAAACATTCAGTACTTC
>TRBJ2-5|few|TRBD2|TRBV28
CASGRSIAGSETQYF
TGTGCCAGCGGCAGGTCGATAGCGGGAAGTGAGACCCAGTACTTC
>TRBJ2-1|few|.|TRBV6-1
CASSMDSYNEQFF
TGTGCCAGCAGTATGGACAGTTACAATGAGCAGTTCTTC
>TRBJ2-1|many|.|TRBV20-1
CSDLGQDNEQFF
TGCAGTGACCTTGGGCAGGACAATGAGCAGTTCTTC
>TRBJ1-2|many|TRBD1|TRBV10-3
CAIHGQGDYGYTF
TGTGCCATCCACGGACAGGGTGACTATGGCTACACCTTC
>TRBJ1-6|.|.|TRBV20-1
CSARSSRPGGNPLHF
TGCAGTGCTAGATCCTCGCGACCGGGGGGGAACCCCCTCCACTTT
>TRBJ2-3|.|.|TRBV29-1
CSVEMAGWDTQYF
TGCAGCGTTGAGATGGCCGGTTGGGATACGCAGTATTTT
>TRBJ2-2|.|TRBD2|TRBV12-3/TRBV12-4
CASSLTGGAGELFF
TGTGCCAGCAGTTTAACCGGGGGGGCCGGGGAGCTGTTTTTT
>TRBJ2-1|many|.|TRBV28
CASSSLRDRDEAFF
TGTGCCAGCAGTTCCCTCCGGGATCGGGATGAGGCGTTCTTC
>TRBJ2-7|few|TRBD2|TRBV6-2/TRBV6-3
CASSYYQGLAGGIYEQYF
TGTGCCAGCAGTTACTATCAGGGACTAGCGGGGGGCATCTACGAGCAGTACTTC
>TRBJ2-1|few|.|TRBV5-6
CASSSLLEQFF
TGTGCCAGCAGCTCCCTCCTTGAGCAGTTCTTC
>TRBJ2-2|.|.|TRBV11-3
CASSLQSFGELFF
TGTGCCAGCAGCTTACAGAGTTTCGGGGAGCTGTTTTTT
>TRBJ1-3|many|.|TRBV5-1
CASTYSPGAGNTIYF
TGCGCCAGCACGTATTCTCCAGGAGCTGGAAACACCATATATTTT
>TRBJ2-5|.|.|TRBV3-1
CASTRDQETQYF
TGTGCCAGCACTAGGGACCAAGAGACCCAGTACTTC
>TRBJ2-1|many|.|TRBV6-6
CASSPRVHNEQFF
TGTGCCAGCAGCCCCAGGGTGCACAATGAGCAGTTCTTC
>TRBJ2-3|.|TRBD2|TRBV12-3/TRBV12-4
CASSSGLAGGPDTQNF
TGTGCCAGCAGTTCGGGACTAGCGGGAGGACCAGATACGCAGAATTTT
>TRBJ2-3|many|.|TRBV29-1
CSVERPDTQYF
TGCAGCGTTGAACGCCCAGATACGCAGTATTTT
>TRBJ1-1|few|.|TRBV12-3/TRBV12-4
CASRRASRRTEAFF
TGTGCCAGCAGGCGGGCCTCAAGGAGGACTGAAGCTTTCTTT
>TRBJ2-5|.|TRBD1|TRBV18
CASSPWTGDQETQYF
TGTGCCAGCTCACCATGGACAGGGGACCAAGAGACCCAGTACTTC
>TRBJ2-2|.|TRBD2|TRBV4-3
CASSQDLGGRTGELFF
TGCGCCAGCAGCCAAGATCTTGGCGGGAGGACCGGGGAGCTGTTTTTT
>TRBJ2-7|few|.|TRBV7-9
CASSLVEGYYEQYF
TGTGCCAGCAGCTTAGTGGAGGGTTACTACGAGCAGTACTTC
>TRBJ2-7|.|.|TRBV5-1
CASSLRAEATYEQYF
TGCGCCAGCAGCTTGAGAGCGGAGGCCACCTACGAGCAGTACTTC